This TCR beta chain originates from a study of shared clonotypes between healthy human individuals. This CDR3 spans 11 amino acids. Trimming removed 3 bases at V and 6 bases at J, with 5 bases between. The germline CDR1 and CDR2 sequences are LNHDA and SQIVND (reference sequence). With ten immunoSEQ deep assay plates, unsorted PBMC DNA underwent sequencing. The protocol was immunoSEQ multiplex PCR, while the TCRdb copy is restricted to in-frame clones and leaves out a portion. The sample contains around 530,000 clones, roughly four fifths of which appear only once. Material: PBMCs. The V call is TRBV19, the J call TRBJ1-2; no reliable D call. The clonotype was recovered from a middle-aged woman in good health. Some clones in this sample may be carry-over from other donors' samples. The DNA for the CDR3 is TGTGCCAGTAGTATGGTGGATGGCTACACCTTC. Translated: CASSMVDGYTF.